This T cell receptor (beta chain) came from a study of blood T cell repertoires in COVID-19. Study-level background: Sources were T cells, B-cell-depleted T cells, or PBMCs; the material itself was cDNA or gDNA.

Authors' data handling: For nucleated cells, counts were estimated from reference gene primer amplification. This table comes from immunoSEQ multiplex PCR, and its TCRdb copy is limited to in-frame clones, with some not included. V, J and clone size are those of that table, while D and trimming were read from the DNA. The repertoire holds 150,000 to 190,000 clones, with approximately 81% as singletons. This CDR3 has 15 amino acids. The germline gives CDR1 LNHDA, CDR2 SQIVND (reference sequence). V was clipped by 4 bases and J by 5 bases, with 15 bases between them. The sequenced sample was peripheral blood. The TCR originated in a woman aged 55-70 years with COVID-19, enrolled during active disease. The rearrangement joins TRBV19 to TRBJ1-5; D not resolved. The CDR3 here is CASSSFSRLDQPQHF. CDR3 bases: TGTGCCAGTAGTAGCTTCTCTCGTTTAGATCAGCCCCAGCATTTT.